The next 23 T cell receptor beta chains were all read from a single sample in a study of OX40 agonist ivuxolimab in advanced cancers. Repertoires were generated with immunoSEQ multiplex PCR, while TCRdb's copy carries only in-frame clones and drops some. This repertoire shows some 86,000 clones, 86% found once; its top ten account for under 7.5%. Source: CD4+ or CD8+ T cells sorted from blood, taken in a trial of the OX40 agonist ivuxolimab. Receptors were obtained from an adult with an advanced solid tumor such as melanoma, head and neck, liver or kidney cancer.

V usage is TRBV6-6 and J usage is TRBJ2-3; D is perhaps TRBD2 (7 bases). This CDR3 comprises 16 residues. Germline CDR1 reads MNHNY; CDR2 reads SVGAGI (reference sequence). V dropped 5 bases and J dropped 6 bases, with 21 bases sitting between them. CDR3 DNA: TGTGCCAGCAGTAACGTAGCAGGGGCGGGGGTCGATACGCAGTATTTT. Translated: CASSNVAGAGVDTQYF.

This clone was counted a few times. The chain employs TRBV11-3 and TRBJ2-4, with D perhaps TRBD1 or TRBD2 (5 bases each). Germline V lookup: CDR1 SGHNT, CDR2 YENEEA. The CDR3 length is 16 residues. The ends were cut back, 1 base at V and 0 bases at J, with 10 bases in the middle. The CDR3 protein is CASSLARGIAKNIQYF. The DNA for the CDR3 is TGTGCCAGCAGCTTAGCTCGGGGCATAGCCAAAAACATTCAGTACTTC.

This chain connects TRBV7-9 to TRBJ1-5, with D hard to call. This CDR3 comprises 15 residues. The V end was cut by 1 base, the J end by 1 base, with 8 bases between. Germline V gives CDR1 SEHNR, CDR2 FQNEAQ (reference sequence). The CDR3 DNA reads TGTGCCAGCAGCTTAGGGGCACAGAGCAATCAGCCCCAGCATTTT. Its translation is CASSLGAQSNQPQHF.

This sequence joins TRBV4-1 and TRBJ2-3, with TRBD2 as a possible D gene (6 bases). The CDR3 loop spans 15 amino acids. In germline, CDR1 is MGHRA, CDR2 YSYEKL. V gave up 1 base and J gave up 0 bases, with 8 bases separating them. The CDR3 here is CASSQAGESTDTQYF. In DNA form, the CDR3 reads TGCGCCAGCAGCCAAGCGGGGGAAAGCACAGATACGCAGTATTTT.

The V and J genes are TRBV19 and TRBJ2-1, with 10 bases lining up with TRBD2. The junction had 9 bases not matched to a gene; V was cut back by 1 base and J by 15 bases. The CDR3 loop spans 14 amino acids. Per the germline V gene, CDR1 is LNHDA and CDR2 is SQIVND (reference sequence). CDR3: CASSIGGLAGASFF. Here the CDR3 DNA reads TGTGCCAGTAGTATAGGGGGTCTAGCGGGAGCGTCGTTCTTC.

As DNA, the CDR3 is TGTGCCAGCAGCCCCCTACTAGCGGGCGCCAATGAGCAGTTCTTC. Translating it yields CASSPLLAGANEQFF. V is TRBV7-2 and J is TRBJ2-1; 9 nucleotides agree with TRBD2. V lost 5 bases and J lost 6; bases outside the gene matches: 8. The length of the CDR3 is 15 residues. Germline CDR1 SGHTA, CDR2 FQGNSA.

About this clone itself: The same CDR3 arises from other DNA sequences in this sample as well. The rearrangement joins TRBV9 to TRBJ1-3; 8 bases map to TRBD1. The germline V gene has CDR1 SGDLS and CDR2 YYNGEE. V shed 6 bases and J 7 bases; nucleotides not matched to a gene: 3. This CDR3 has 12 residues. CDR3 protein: CASTGQGNTIYF. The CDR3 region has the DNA TGTGCCAGCACAGGACAGGGCAACACCATATATTTT.

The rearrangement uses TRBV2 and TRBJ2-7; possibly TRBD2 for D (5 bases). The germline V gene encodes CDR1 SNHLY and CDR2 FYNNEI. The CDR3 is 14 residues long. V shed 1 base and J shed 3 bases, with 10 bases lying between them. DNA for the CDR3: TGTGCCAGCAGTGAAGGGACTGCGCTCTACGAGCAGTACTTC. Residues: CASSEGTALYEQYF. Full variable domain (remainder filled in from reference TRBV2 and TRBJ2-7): EPEVTQTPSHQVTQMGQEVILRCVPISNHLYFYWYRQILGQKVEFLVSFYNNEISEKSEIFDDQFSVERPDGSNFTLKIRSTKLEDSAMYFCASSEGTALYEQYFGPGTRLTVT.

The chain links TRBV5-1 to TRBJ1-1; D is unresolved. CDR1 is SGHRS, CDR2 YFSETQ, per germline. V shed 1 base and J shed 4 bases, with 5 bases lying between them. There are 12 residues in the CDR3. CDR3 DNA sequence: TGCGCCAGCAGCTTGAGAGGCACTGAAGCTTTCTTT. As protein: CASSLRGTEAFF.

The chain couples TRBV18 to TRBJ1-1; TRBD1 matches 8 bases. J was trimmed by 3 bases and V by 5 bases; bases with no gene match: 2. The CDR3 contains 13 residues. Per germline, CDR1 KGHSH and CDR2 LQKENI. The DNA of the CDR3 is TGTGCCAGCTCATCGACAGGGGACACTGAAGCTTTCTTT. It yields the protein CASSSTGDTEAFF.

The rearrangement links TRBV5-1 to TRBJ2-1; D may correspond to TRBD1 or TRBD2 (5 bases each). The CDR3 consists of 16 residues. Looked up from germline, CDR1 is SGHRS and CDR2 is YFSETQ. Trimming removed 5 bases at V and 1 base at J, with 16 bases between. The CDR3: CASRKAGTVSYNEQFF. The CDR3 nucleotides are TGCGCCAGCAGGAAAGCCGGGACGGTGTCCTACAATGAGCAGTTCTTC. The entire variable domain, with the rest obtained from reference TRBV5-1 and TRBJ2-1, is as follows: KAGVTQTPRYLIKTRGQQVTLSCSPISGHRSVSWYQQTPGQGLQFLFEYFSETQRNKGNFPGRFSGRQFSNSRSEMNVSTLELGDSALYLCASRKAGTVSYNEQFFGPGTRLTVL.

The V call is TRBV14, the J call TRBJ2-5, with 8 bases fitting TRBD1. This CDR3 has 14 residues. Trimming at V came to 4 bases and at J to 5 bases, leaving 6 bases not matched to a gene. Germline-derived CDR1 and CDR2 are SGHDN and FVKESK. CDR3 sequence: CASSPWTGLETQYF. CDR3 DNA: TGTGCCAGCAGCCCTTGGACAGGGCTGGAGACCCAGTACTTC. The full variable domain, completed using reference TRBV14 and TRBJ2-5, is EAGVTQFPSHSVIEKGQTVTLRCDPISGHDNLYWYRRVMGKEIKFLLHFVKESKQDESGMPNNRFLAERTGGTYSTLKVQPAELEDSGVYFCASSPWTGLETQYFGPGTRLLVL.

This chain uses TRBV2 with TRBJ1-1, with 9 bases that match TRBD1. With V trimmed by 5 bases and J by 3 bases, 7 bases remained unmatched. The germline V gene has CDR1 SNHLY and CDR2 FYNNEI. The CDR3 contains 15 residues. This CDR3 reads CASSTDRGRDTEAFF. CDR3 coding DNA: TGTGCCAGCAGTACGGACAGGGGCAGGGACACTGAAGCTTTCTTT.

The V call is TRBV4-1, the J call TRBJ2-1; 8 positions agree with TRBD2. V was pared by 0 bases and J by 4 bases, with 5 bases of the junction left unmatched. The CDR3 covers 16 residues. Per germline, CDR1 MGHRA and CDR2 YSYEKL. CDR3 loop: CASSQDRGGGYNEQFF. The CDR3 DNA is TGCGCCAGCAGCCAAGATCGGGGGGGCGGGTACAATGAGCAGTTCTTC.

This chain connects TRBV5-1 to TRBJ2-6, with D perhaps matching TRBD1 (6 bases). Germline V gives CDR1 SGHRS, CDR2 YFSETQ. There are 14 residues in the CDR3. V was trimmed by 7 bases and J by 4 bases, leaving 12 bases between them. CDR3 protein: CASARGLGANVLTF. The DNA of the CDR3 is TGCGCCAGCGCCAGGGGTCTGGGGGCCAACGTCCTGACTTTC.

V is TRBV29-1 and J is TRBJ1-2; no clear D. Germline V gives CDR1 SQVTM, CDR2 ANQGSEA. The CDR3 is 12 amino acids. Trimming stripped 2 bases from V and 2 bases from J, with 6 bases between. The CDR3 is CSVERNNYGYTF. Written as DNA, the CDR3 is TGCAGCGTTGAACGGAACAACTATGGCTACACCTTC.

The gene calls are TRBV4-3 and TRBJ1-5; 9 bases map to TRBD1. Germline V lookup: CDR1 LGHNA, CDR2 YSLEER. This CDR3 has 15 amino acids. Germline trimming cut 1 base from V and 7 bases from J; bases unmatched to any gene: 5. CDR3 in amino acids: CASSQGQGEGQPQHF. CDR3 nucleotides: TGCGCCAGCAGCCAAGGACAGGGGGAGGGACAGCCCCAGCATTTT.

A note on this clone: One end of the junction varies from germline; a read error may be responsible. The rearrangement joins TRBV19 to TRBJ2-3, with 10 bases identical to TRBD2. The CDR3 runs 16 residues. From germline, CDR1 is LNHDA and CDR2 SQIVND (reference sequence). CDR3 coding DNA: TGTGCCAGTAGTATAGTTGCAGCGGGAGGGACAGATAGGCAGTATTTT. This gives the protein CASSIVAAGGTDRQYF.

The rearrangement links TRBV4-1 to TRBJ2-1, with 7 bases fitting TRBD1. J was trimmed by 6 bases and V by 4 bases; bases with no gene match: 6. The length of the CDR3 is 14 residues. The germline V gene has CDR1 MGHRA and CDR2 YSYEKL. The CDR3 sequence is CASSRNGQVNEQFF. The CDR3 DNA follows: TGCGCCAGCAGCCGAAACGGACAGGTCAATGAGCAGTTCTTC.

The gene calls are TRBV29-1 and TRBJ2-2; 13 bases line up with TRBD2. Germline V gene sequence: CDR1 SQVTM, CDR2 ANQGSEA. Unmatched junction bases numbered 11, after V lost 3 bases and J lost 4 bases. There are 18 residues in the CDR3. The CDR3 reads CSVEVLAGGQSSTGELFF. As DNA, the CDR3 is TGCAGCGTTGAGGTACTAGCGGGAGGGCAGTCTAGCACCGGGGAGCTGTTTTTT.

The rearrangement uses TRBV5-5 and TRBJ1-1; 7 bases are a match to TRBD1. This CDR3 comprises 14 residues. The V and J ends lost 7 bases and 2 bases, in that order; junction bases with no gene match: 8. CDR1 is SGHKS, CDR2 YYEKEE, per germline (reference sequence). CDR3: CASGSDRSNTEAFF. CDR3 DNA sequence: TGTGCCAGCGGGTCGGACAGGTCAAACACTGAAGCTTTCTTT.

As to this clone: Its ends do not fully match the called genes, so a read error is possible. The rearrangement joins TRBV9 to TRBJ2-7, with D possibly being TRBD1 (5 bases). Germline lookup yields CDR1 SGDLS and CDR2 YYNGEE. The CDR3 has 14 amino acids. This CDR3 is CASSVEDRTDEQCF. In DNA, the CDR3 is TGTGCCAGCAGCGTAGAAGACAGAACCGACGAGCAGTGCTTC.

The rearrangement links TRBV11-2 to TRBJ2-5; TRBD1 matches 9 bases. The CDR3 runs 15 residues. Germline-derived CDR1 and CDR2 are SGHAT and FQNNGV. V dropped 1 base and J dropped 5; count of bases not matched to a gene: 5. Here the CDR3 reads CASSLGDRDVETQYF. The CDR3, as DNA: TGTGCCAGCAGCTTAGGGGACAGGGACGTTGAGACCCAGTACTTC.